Below, 14 T cell receptor beta chains from the same sample are listed, as sequenced in a study of cytomegalovirus exposure and HLA in healthy donors. Only in-frame clones appear in the TCRdb table, and some are missing; sequencing was by immunoSEQ multiplex PCR. The profile shows roughly 82,000 clones, just under 95% of them singletons. The specimen sequenced was PBMCs. The origin of the receptors is a man between 18 and 29 years old in good health and CMV-seronegative.

The V gene is TRBV28, the J gene TRBJ1-6; D remains unclear. Germline values: CDR1 MDHEN, CDR2 SYDVKM. There are 15 residues in the CDR3. V was pared by 7 bases and J by 6 bases, with 16 bases between. The CDR3 region is CASNLSGLGNSPLHF. CDR3 nucleotide sequence: TGTGCCAGCAATCTCAGCGGTTTAGGTAATTCACCCCTCCACTTT.

The V and J genes are TRBV10-3 and TRBJ2-3; 11 nucleotides agree with TRBD2. CDR1 and CDR2 from the germline V gene are ENHRY and SYGVKD. This CDR3 has 16 amino acids. V trimming: 5 bases; J trimming: 5 bases; junction bases outside the gene matches: 9. The CDR3 spells CAISPFSGGAGDTQYF. The CDR3, as DNA: TGTGCCATCAGTCCCTTTAGCGGGGGGGCAGGAGATACGCAGTATTTT.

The chain links TRBV15 to TRBJ1-4, with no clear D. This CDR3 is 14 amino acids long. Trimming cost V 0 bases and J 6 bases, with 8 bases left between them. Per germline, CDR1 LNHNV and CDR2 YYDKDF (reference sequence). This chain's CDR3 is CATSRDITDEKLFF. The CDR3 bases are TGTGCCACCAGCAGAGATATAACAGATGAAAAACTGTTTTTT.

V usage is TRBV5-6 and J usage is TRBJ2-2; D gene uncertain. CDR3 length: 12 amino acids. Trimming took 4 bases from V and 6 from J, leaving 7 bases between them. Germline loops: CDR1 SGHDT, CDR2 YYEEEE. The CDR3 reads CASSLGAGELFF. In nucleotides, the CDR3 is TGTGCCAGCAGCCTCGGAGCCGGGGAGCTGTTTTTT.

This clone was counted a single time. A read error may account for a junction end that differs from germline. The J gene is TRBJ2-7, the V gene TRBV13; the match to TRBD1 covers 7 bases. This CDR3 has 16 residues. Germline V gives CDR1 PRHDT, CDR2 FYEKMQ (reference sequence). CDR3 protein: CASSQDSRQGRYEQYF. In nucleotides, the CDR3 is TGCGCCAGCAGCCAAGATTCGAGACAGGGTCGGTACGAGCAGTACTTC.

The chain employs TRBV18 and TRBJ2-6; no definite D call. Germline V lookup: CDR1 KGHSH, CDR2 LQKENI. This CDR3 spans 16 amino acids. V was shortened by 2 bases and J by 1 base, with 9 bases between the two germline ends. In nucleotides, the CDR3 is TGTGCCAGCTCACCAGGCCTAGGTTCTGGGGCCAACGTCCTGACTTTC. Protein: CASSPGLGSGANVLTF.

The V gene is TRBV19, the J gene TRBJ1-1; the D is unclear. V gave up 9 bases and J gave up 4 bases, with 15 bases separating them. The length of the CDR3 is 13 residues. CDR1 is LNHDA, CDR2 SQIVND, per germline (reference sequence). CDR3 sequence: CAREEWGGTEAFF. The CDR3 DNA sequence: TGTGCCAGAGAAGAGTGGGGAGGCACTGAAGCTTTCTTT. Full variable domain (remainder filled in from reference TRBV19 and TRBJ1-1): DGGITQSPKYLFRKEGQNVTLSCEQNLNHDAMYWYRQDPGQGLRLIYYSQIVNDFQKGDIAEGYSVSREKKESFPLTVTSAQKNPTAFYLCAREEWGGTEAFFGQGTRLTVV.

The V and J genes are TRBV30 and TRBJ2-2; perhaps TRBD1 as D (5 bases). CDR1 GTSNPN and CDR2 SVGIG come from the germline V gene (reference sequence). This CDR3 is 17 amino acids long. V lost 0 bases, J lost 4 bases, and 18 bases lay in between. In DNA form, the CDR3 reads TGTGCCTGGAGTGTCAGGGTTTTTCGCAGTGGCACCGGGGAGCTGTTTTTT. This codes for CAWSVRVFRSGTGELFF.

The J gene is TRBJ1-4, the V gene TRBV11-2, with D possibly matching TRBD1 (5 bases). The CDR3 is 14 residues long. The V end lost 2 bases, the J end lost 8 bases, and 12 bases lay between the germline ends. The V gene's germline CDR1 is SGHAT and CDR2 FQNNGV. The CDR3 spells CASSLNRIGEKLFF. The CDR3 nucleotides read TGTGCCAGCAGCTTAAACAGGATTGGGGAAAAACTGTTTTTT. The full variable domain, its missing parts supplied by reference TRBV11-2 and TRBJ1-4, is EAGVAQSPRYKIIEKRQSVAFWCNPISGHATLYWYQQILGQGPKLLIQFQNNGVVDDSQLPKDRFSAERLKGVDSTLKIQPAKLEDSAVYLCASSLNRIGEKLFFGSGTQLSVL.

The V and J genes are TRBV18 and TRBJ2-3; D possibly corresponds to TRBD2 (6 bases). CDR1 and CDR2 from the germline V gene are KGHSH and LQKENI. This CDR3 contains 15 residues. Trimming shortened V by 3 bases and J by 0 bases, and 10 bases separated the two germline ends. The CDR3, as DNA: TGTGCCAGCTCACCGGGAGGTTCTAGCACAGATACGCAGTATTTT. This gives the protein CASSPGGSSTDTQYF.

This chain connects TRBV9 to TRBJ2-3; D is unresolved. Trimming cost V 0 bases and J 3 bases, with 11 bases left between them. Per the germline V gene, CDR1 is SGDLS and CDR2 is YYNGEE. The CDR3 extends over 15 amino acids. The CDR3 nucleotides are TGTGCCAGCAGCGTAGCCGGTAGCTTAACAGATACGCAGTATTTT. As protein: CASSVAGSLTDTQYF.

J is TRBJ2-2 and V is TRBV10-1; 8 nucleotides match TRBD2. The trim removed 10 bases at V and 5 bases at J, leaving 6 bases unmatched. This CDR3 contains 13 residues. CDR1 is WNHNN, CDR2 SYGVQD, per germline (reference sequence). Here the CDR3 reads CATRRGGTGELFF. The CDR3, as DNA: TGCGCCACCCGTCGGGGGGGAACCGGGGAGCTGTTTTTT.

V gene TRBV14 combines with J gene TRBJ2-7; 11 nucleotides line up with TRBD2. The trim removed 3 bases at V and 3 bases at J, leaving 1 base unmatched. Germline V lookup: CDR1 SGHDN, CDR2 FVKESK. The CDR3 spans 14 residues. The CDR3 loop reads CASSQLAGGYEQYF. CDR3 nucleotides: TGTGCCAGCAGCCAGCTAGCGGGGGGCTACGAGCAGTACTTC. Looking up the rest from reference TRBV14 and TRBJ2-7 gives the full variable domain: EAGVTQFPSHSVIEKGQTVTLRCDPISGHDNLYWYRRVMGKEIKFLLHFVKESKQDESGMPNNRFLAERTGGTYSTLKVQPAELEDSGVYFCASSQLAGGYEQYFGPGTRLTVT.

The chain carries TRBV6-5 and TRBJ1-1; D not certain. The CDR3 runs to 12 residues. Germline-derived CDR1 and CDR2 are MNHEY and SVGAGI. V was shortened by 6 bases and J by 7 bases, with 12 bases between the two germline ends. The CDR3 protein is CASRRGRDEAFF. As DNA, the CDR3 is TGTGCCAGCAGAAGAGGGAGAGATGAAGCTTTCTTT.